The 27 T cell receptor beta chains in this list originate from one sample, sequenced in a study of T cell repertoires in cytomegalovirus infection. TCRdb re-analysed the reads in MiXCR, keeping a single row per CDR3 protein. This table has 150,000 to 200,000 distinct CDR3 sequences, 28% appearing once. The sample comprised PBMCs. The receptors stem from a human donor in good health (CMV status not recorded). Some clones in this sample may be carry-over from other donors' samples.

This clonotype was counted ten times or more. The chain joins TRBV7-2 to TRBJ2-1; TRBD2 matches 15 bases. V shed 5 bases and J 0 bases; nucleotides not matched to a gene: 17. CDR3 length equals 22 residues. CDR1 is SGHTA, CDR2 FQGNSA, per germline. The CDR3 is CASSHAKQGGLAGGHSYNEQFF. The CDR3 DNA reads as TGTGCCAGCAGCCACGCGAAACAAGGGGGACTAGCGGGGGGTCACTCCTACAATGAGCAGTTCTTC. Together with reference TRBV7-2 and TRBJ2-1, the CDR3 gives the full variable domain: GAGVSQSPSNKVTEKGKDVELRCDPISGHTALYWYRQSLGQGLEFLIYFQGNSAPDKSGLPSDRFSAERTGGSVSTLTIQRTQQEDSAVYLCASSHAKQGGLAGGHSYNEQFFGPGTRLTVL.

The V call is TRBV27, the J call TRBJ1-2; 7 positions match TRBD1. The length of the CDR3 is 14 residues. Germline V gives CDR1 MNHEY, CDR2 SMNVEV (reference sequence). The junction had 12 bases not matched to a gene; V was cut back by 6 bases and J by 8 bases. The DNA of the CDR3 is TGTGCCAGCAGGGACACCGGGACAGCAGGAGGCTACACCTTC. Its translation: CASRDTGTAGGYTF.

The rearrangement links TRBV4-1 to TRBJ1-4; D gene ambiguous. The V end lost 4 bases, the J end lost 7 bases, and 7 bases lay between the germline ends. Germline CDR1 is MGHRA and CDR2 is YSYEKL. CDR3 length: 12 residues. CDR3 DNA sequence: TGCGCCAGCAGCCTGGAGGTTGAAAAACTGTTTTTT. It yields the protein CASSLEVEKLFF.

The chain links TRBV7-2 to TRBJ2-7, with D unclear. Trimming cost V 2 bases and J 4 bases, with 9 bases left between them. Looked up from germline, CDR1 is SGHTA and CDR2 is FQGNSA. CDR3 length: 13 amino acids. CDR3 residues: CASSLFVAYEQYF. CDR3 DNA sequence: TGTGCCAGCAGCTTATTCGTGGCGTACGAGCAGTACTTC.

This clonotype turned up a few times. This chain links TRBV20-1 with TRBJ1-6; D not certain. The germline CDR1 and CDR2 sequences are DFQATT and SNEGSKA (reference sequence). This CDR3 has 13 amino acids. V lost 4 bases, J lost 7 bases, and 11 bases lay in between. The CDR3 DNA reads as TGCAGTGCTATCCCGACTGGGAATTCACCCCTCCACTTT. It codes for CSAIPTGNSPLHF.

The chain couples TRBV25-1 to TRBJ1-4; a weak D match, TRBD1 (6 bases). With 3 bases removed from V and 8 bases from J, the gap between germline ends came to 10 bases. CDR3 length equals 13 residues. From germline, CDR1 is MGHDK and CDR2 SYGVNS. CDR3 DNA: TGTGCCAGCAGTGAGTACAGGGAAGAAAAACTGTTTTTT. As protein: CASSEYREEKLFF.

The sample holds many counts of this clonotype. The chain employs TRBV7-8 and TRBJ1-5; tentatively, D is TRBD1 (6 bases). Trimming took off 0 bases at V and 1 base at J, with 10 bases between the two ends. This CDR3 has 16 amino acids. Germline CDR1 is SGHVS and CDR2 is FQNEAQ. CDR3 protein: CASSLAWGGSNQPQHF. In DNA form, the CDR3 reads TGTGCCAGCAGCTTAGCGTGGGGGGGCAGCAATCAGCCCCAGCATTTT.

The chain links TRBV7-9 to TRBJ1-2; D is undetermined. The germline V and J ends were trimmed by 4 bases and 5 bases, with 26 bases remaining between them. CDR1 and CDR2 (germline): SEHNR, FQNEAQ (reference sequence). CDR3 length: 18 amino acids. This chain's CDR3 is CASSSTTKFGRYDYGYTF. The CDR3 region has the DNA TGTGCCAGCAGCTCCACCACCAAATTTGGGAGGTACGATTATGGCTACACCTTC.

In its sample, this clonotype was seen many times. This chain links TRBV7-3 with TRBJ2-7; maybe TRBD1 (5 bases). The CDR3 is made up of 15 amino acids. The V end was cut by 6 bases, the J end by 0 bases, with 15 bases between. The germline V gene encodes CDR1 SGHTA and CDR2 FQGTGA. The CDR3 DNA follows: TGTGCCAGCAGTTCAGGGCTCTCTAGCTCCTACGAGCAGTACTTC. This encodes CASSSGLSSSYEQYF.

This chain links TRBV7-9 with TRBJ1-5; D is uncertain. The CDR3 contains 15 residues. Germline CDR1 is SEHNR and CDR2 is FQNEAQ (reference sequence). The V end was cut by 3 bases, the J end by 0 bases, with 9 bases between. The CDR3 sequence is CASSFDHASNQPQHF. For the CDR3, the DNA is TGTGCCAGCAGCTTCGACCACGCTAGCAATCAGCCCCAGCATTTT.

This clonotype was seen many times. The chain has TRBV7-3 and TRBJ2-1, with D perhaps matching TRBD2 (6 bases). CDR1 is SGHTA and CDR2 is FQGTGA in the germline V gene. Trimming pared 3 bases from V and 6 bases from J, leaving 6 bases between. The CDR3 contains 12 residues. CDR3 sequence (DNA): TGTGCCAGCAGCTTTAGCGGCAATGAGCAGTTCTTC. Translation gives CASSFSGNEQFF.

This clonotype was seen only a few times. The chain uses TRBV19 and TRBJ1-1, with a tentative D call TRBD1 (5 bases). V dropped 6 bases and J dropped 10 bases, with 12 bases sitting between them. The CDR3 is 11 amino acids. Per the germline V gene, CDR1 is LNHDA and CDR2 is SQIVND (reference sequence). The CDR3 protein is CASSGTRPAFF. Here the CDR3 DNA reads TGTGCCAGTAGCGGGACCCGGCCAGCTTTCTTT.

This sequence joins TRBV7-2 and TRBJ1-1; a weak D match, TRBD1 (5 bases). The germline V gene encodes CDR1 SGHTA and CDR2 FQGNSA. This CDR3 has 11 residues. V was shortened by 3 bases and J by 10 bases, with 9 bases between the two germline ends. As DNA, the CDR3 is TGTGCCAGCAGCTTTTCGGGGGTAGCTTTCTTT. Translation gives CASSFSGVAFF.

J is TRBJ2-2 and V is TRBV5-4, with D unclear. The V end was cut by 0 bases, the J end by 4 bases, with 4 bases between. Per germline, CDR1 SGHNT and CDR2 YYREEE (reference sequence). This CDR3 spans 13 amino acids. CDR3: CASSLGLTGELFF. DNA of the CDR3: TGTGCCAGCAGCTTGGGGCTCACCGGGGAGCTGTTTTTT.

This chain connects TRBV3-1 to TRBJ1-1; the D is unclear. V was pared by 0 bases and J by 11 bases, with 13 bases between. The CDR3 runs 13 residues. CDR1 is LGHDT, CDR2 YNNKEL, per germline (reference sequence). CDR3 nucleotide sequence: TGTGCCAGCAGCCAAGACCCGCACACCTACGCTTTCTTT. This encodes CASSQDPHTYAFF.

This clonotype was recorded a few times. CDR3 region: CASSLNGGAETQYF. DNA of the CDR3: TGCGCCAGCAGCTTGAACGGGGGGGCAGAGACCCAGTACTTC. The J gene is TRBJ2-5, the V gene TRBV5-1, with 8 nucleotides matching TRBD2. In germline, CDR1 is SGHRS, CDR2 YFSETQ. The CDR3 loop spans 14 amino acids. Germline trimming cut 1 base from V and 4 bases from J; bases unmatched to any gene: 3. Drawing the rest from reference TRBV5-1 and TRBJ2-5, the complete variable domain is KAGVTQTPRYLIKTRGQQVTLSCSPISGHRSVSWYQQTPGQGLQFLFEYFSETQRNKGNFPGRFSGRQFSNSRSEMNVSTLELGDSALYLCASSLNGGAETQYFGPGTRLLVL.

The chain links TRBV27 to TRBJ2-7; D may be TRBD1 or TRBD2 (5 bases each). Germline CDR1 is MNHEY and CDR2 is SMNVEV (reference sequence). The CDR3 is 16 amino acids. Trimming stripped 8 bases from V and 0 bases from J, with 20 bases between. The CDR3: CASAPSLGPRSYEQYF. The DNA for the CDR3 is TGTGCCAGCGCCCCCTCCCTGGGACCCCGCTCCTACGAGCAGTACTTC.

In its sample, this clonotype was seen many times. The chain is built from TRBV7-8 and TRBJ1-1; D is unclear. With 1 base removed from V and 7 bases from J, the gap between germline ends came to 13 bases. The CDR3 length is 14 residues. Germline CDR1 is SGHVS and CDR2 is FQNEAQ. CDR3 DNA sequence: TGTGCCAGCAGCTTAGGGGGTCAGATGGTTGAAGCTTTCTTT. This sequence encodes CASSLGGQMVEAFF.

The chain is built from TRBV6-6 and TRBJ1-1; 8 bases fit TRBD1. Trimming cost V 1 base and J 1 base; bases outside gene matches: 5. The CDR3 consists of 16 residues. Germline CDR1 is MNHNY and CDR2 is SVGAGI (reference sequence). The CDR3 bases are TGTGCCAGCAGTTACTTCCCGACAGGGGAGAACACTGAAGCTTTCTTT. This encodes CASSYFPTGENTEAFF.

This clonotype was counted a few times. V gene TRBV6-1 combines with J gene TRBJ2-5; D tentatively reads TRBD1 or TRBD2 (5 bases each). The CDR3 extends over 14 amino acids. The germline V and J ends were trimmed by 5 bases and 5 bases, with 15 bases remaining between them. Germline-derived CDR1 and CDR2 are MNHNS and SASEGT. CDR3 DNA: TGTGCCAGCAGTTCACGGGCGTGGGGGGAGACCCAGTACTTC. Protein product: CASSSRAWGETQYF.

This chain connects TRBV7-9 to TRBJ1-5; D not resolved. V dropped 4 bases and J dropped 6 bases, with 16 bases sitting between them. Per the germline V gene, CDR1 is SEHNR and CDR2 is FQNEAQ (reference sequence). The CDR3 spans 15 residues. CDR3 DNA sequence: TGTGCCAGCAGCTCCCTTGATTCGGCGGGTCAGCCCCAGCATTTT. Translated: CASSSLDSAGQPQHF.

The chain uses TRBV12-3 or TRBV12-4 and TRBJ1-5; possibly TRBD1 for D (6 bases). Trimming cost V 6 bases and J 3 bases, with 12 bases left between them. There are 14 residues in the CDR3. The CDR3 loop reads CASRGQGNNQPQHF. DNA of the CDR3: TGTGCCAGCAGGGGGCAGGGGAACAATCAGCCCCAGCATTTT.

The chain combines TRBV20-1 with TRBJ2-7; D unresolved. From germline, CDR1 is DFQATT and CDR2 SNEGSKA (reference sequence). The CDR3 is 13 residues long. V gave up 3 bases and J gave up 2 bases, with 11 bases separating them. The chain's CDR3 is CSASTGSAYEQYF. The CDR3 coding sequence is TGCAGTGCTAGTACGGGCTCCGCCTACGAGCAGTACTTC.

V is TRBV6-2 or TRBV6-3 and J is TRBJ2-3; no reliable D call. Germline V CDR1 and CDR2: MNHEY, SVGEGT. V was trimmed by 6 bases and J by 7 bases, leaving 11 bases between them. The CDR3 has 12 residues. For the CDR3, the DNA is TGTGCCAGCAGCTCCCGCGAGTATACGCAGTATTTT. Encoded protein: CASSSREYTQYF.

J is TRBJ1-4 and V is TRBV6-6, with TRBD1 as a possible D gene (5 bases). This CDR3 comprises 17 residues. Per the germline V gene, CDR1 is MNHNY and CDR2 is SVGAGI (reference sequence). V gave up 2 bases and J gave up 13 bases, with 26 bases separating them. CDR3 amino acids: CASSYVQGEVGKLRLFF. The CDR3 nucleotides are TGTGCCAGCAGTTACGTGCAGGGTGAGGTTGGAAAACTAAGACTGTTTTTT.

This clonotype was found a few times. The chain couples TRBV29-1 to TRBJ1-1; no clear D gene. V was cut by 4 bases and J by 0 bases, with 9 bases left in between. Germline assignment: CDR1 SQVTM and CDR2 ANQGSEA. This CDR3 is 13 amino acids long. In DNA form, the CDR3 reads TGCAGCGTTGTTAGAGATATGAACACTGAAGCTTTCTTT. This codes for CSVVRDMNTEAFF.

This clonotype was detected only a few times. In nucleotides, the CDR3 is TGTGCCAGCGGGTCCGGGACTAGCGCCTACAATGAGCAGTTCTTC. As protein: CASGSGTSAYNEQFF. This rearrangement joins TRBV2 to TRBJ2-1; 10 nucleotides align to TRBD2. The CDR3 totals 15 residues. V shed 8 bases, J shed 2 bases, and the junction held 6 bases outside the gene matches. The V gene's germline CDR1 is SNHLY and CDR2 FYNNEI.